A single sample gave rise to the 2 T cell receptor beta chains below, sequenced in a study of CD8+CD57+ T cells in acquired aplastic anemia. Patients selected for sequencing had displayed CD8+CD57+ cell expansion by flow cytometry. TCR beta VDJ and CDR3 were profiled, and genomic DNA was the template. TCRdb reprocessed the reads with MiXCR, giving one entry per CDR3 protein. The data show some 150,000 distinct CDR3 sequences, with about 64% seen just once and about 50% held by the top ten. The material sequenced was sorted CD4+, CD8+, or CD8+CD57+ T cells (not recorded which) from PBMCs. The origin of the receptors is a human donor with aplastic anemia.

This clonotype has just a few counts. This sequence joins TRBV7-2 and TRBJ2-1, with 7 bases that match TRBD2. CDR3 length: 13 residues. Germline values: CDR1 SGHTA, CDR2 FQGNSA. V shed 5 bases and J 5 bases; nucleotides not matched to a gene: 3. The chain's CDR3 is CASSQGTNNEQFF. The CDR3 bases are TGTGCCAGCAGCCAAGGGACTAACAATGAGCAGTTCTTC.

The chain has TRBV19 and TRBJ1-6; 7 bases map to TRBD1. V lost 5 bases to trimming and J lost 3 bases; unmatched junction nucleotides: 4. The CDR3 has 15 residues. CDR1 LNHDA and CDR2 SQIVND come from the germline V gene (reference sequence). The chain's CDR3 is CASSLGTVYNSPLHF. As DNA, the CDR3 is TGTGCCAGTAGTCTAGGGACAGTCTATAATTCACCCCTCCACTTT.